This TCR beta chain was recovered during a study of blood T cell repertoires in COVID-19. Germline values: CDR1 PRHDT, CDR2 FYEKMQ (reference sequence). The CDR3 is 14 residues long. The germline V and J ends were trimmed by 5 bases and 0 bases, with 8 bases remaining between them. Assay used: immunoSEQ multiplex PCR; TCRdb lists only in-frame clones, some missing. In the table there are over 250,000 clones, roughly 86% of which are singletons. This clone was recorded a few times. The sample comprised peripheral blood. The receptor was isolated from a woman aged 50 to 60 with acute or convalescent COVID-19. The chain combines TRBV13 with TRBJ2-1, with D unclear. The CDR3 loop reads CASSRLSSYNEQFF. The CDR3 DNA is TGTGCCAGCAGCCGGTTGAGCTCCTACAATGAGCAGTTCTTC.